A selection of T cell receptor beta chains follows, all from one sample in a study of OX40 agonist ivuxolimab in advanced cancers. Clones were read by immunoSEQ multiplex PCR, and TCRdb kept only the in-frame ones, dropping some. The sample lists approximately 59,000 clones, about 81% occurring once. The sequences come from CD4+ or CD8+ T cells sorted from blood, collected in a trial of the OX40 agonist ivuxolimab. These receptors all come from an adult with an advanced solid tumor such as melanoma, head and neck, liver or kidney cancer. CDR3s include the opening cysteine and the closing phenylalanine or tryptophan. D genes are given only for firm matches. The size entry is marked missing in some rows and otherwise reads once, few, many or a size class.

v_gene	j_gene	abundance	d_gene	CDR3nt	CDR3aa
TRBV6-6	TRBJ1-5	.	.	TGTGCCAGCAGTTACTCAGGGTTTAGCAATCAGCCCCAGCATTTT	CASSYSGFSNQPQHF
TRBV25-1	TRBJ2-5	.	.	TGTGCCAGCAGGGATAGAGAGACCCAGTACTTC	CASRDRETQYF
TRBV4-1	TRBJ1-5	.	.	TGCGCCAGCAGCCAAGAAGCGCGATCAGAGCCCCAGCATTTT	CASSQEARSEPQHF
TRBV4-1	TRBJ2-7	.	TRBD1	TGCGCCAGCAGCCAAGAACGACAGGGCCCCTACGAGCAGTACTTC	CASSQERQGPYEQYF
TRBV6-4	TRBJ1-2	.	.	TGTGCCAGCAGTGACTCTGGAGGGCGAGTCTACACCTTC	CASSDSGGRVYTF
TRBV6-5	TRBJ1-2	.	TRBD1	TGTGCCAGCAGTTACAACGACAGGGTTGGTGGCTACACCTTC	CASSYNDRVGGYTF
TRBV5-1	TRBJ2-1	.	.	TGCGCCAGCAGCCCCGAGGGGTTTGGGGGAAACAATGAGCAGTTCTTC	CASSPEGFGGNNEQFF
TRBV5-1	TRBJ2-5	once	.	TGCGCCAGCAGCTTGGTCGGCTCCCAAGAGACCCAGTACTTC	CASSLVGSQETQYF
TRBV7-2	TRBJ2-7	.	TRBD1	TGTGCCAGCAGCATTATAGGGAACCCGACAGGGCCCTACGAGCAGTACTTC	CASSIIGNPTGPYEQYF
TRBV11-2	TRBJ2-5	.	.	TGTGCCAGCAGCTTAGTGTTGGGACCGAAAGAGACCCAGTACTTC	CASSLVLGPKETQYF
TRBV6-6	TRBJ2-1	few	.	TGTGCCAGCAGTTACCGGAGCTCCTACAATGAGCAGTTCTTC	CASSYRSSYNEQFF
TRBV5-1	TRBJ2-2	.	.	TGCGCCAGCAGCGCGAATTCAGGGTCCGGGGAGCTGTTTTTT	CASSANSGSGELFF
TRBV11-3	TRBJ1-2	.	.	TGTGCCAGCAGCTTAGGGGCGGGTGGCTACACCTTC	CASSLGAGGYTF
TRBV11-3	TRBJ2-7	.	.	TGTGCCAGCAGCTTAGTACAGGGATTGGACGAGCAGTACTTC	CASSLVQGLDEQYF
TRBV7-8	TRBJ2-2	.	.	TGTGCCAGCAGCCCCCCCGGCCCGGGGGGGGAGCTGTTTTTT	CASSPPGPGGELFF
TRBV25-1	TRBJ2-3	.	.	TGTGCCAGCAGCGACGTTTATACGCAGTATTTT	CASSDVYTQYF
TRBV7-9	TRBJ2-7	.	.	TGTGCCAGCAGCTTACAGGCTTTCGGGCAGTACTTC	CASSLQAFGQYF
TRBV5-6	TRBJ2-3	.	TRBD2	TGTGCCAGCAGCATCGGACTAGCGGGCACAGATACGCAGTATTTT	CASSIGLAGTDTQYF
TRBV28	TRBJ2-2	.	TRBD2	TGTGCCAGCAGTGTAGCGGGGGCGAACACCGGGGAGCTGTTTTTT	CASSVAGANTGELFF
TRBV5-1	TRBJ2-5	.	.	TGCGCCAGCAGCCCCCGGAGGCCCCAGGGGGAGACCCAGTACTTC	CASSPRRPQGETQYF
TRBV6-5	TRBJ1-1	.	.	TGTGCCAGCAAGGGATATGACACTGAAGCTTTCTTT	CASKGYDTEAFF
TRBV25-1	TRBJ2-6	.	.	TGTGCCAGGTGTCGGTGGGGGAAGGAGGCTGGGGCCAACGTCCTGACTTTC	CARCRWGKEAGANVLTF
TRBV7-2	TRBJ1-1	.	.	TGTGCCAGCAGCTTATCGTCTATGAACACTGAAGCTTTCTTT	CASSLSSMNTEAFF
TRBV5-4	TRBJ1-3	.	.	TGTGCCAGCAGCGTCAGTGGGCGGGGGCCCTCTGGAAACACCATATATTTT	CASSVSGRGPSGNTIYF
TRBV5-1	TRBJ2-1	.	TRBD2	TGCGCCAGCAGCTTGGAGTGGCGGGGGATCGGTGAGCAGTTCTTC	CASSLEWRGIGEQFF
TRBV14	TRBJ2-7	few	.	TGTGCCAGCAGCCTCCAGGGTTTCGAGCAGTACTTC	CASSLQGFEQYF